These 10 T cell receptor beta chains share one sample of origin, sequenced in a study of chemoradiotherapy in HPV16-positive cancers. Repertoires were generated with immunoSEQ multiplex PCR, while TCRdb's copy carries only in-frame clones and drops some. The sample has 6,000 or so clones, over 75% seen once. The specimen was blood, collected from a patient who underwent chemoradiotherapy. The receptors come from a human donor with HPV-associated anogenital cancer.

The chain employs TRBV6-1 and TRBJ1-1, with a weak D call TRBD1 (6 bases). The germline gives CDR1 MNHNS, CDR2 SASEGT. The V end lost 7 bases, the J end lost 7 bases, and 19 bases lay between the germline ends. The CDR3 is 14 residues long. This CDR3 is CASTQRGGEVEAFF. The CDR3 nucleotides read TGTGCCAGCACCCAAAGGGGGGGAGAAGTTGAAGCTTTCTTT.

This sequence joins TRBV10-1 and TRBJ2-3; D call uncertain. CDR1 is WNHNN and CDR2 is SYGVQD in the germline V gene (reference sequence). The CDR3 sequence is 15 residues long. Trimming took off 3 bases at V and 0 bases at J, with 10 bases between the two ends. The CDR3 protein is CASSELGFSTDTQYF. The CDR3 nucleotides read TGCGCCAGCAGTGAATTAGGATTCAGCACAGATACGCAGTATTTT.

The chain couples TRBV10-2 to TRBJ1-2, with 8 bases matching TRBD1. V dropped 6 bases and J dropped 4; count of bases not matched to a gene: 10. This CDR3 contains 15 residues. Per germline, CDR1 WSHSY and CDR2 SAAADI. CDR3 DNA: TGCGCCAGCAGGACAGGGGAAGCTCCTGGCTATGGCTACACCTTC. Amino acids: CASRTGEAPGYGYTF.

This clone was detected only once. The chain recombines TRBV6-6 with TRBJ2-2; D gene uncertain. V was trimmed by 7 bases and J by 6 bases, leaving 9 bases between them. Germline CDR1 is MNHNY and CDR2 is SVGAGI (reference sequence). The CDR3 has 12 amino acids. CDR3 protein: CASTVRSGELFF. CDR3 bases: TGTGCCAGCACGGTGAGGTCCGGGGAGCTGTTTTTT.

This chain uses TRBV28 with TRBJ2-5; 9 bases align to TRBD1. CDR1 and CDR2 from the germline V gene are MDHEN and SYDVKM. This CDR3 has 15 residues. V gave up 7 bases and J gave up 4 bases; unmatched junction bases: 10. The CDR3, as DNA: TGTGCCAGCACCCAAGGGGACAGGGAAGGAGAGACCCAGTACTTC. The encoded protein is CASTQGDREGETQYF.

This chain links TRBV5-1 with TRBJ2-7; 10 positions agree with TRBD1. Germline V gene sequence: CDR1 SGHRS, CDR2 YFSETQ. This CDR3 is 17 amino acids long. The J segment lost 4 bases and the V segment lost 1 base, leaving 11 bases of the junction unmatched. The DNA of the CDR3 is TGCGCCAGCAGCTTGCGACAGGGGGCTCGTGGCGGGTACGAGCAGTACTTC. Translation gives CASSLRQGARGGYEQYF. Supplemented by reference TRBV5-1 and TRBJ2-7, the full variable domain reads KAGVTQTPRYLIKTRGQQVTLSCSPISGHRSVSWYQQTPGQGLQFLFEYFSETQRNKGNFPGRFSGRQFSNSRSEMNVSTLELGDSALYLCASSLRQGARGGYEQYFGPGTRLTVT.

The chain joins TRBV25-1 to TRBJ1-1; no clear D gene. The V gene lost 5 bases and the J gene lost 6 bases, with 16 bases spanning the gap. The germline CDR1 and CDR2 sequences are MGHDK and SYGVNS. The CDR3 sequence is 14 residues long. CDR3 protein: CASSLGSFESEAFF. DNA of the CDR3: TGTGCCAGCAGTCTCGGATCCTTTGAGTCTGAAGCTTTCTTT. The full variable domain, its missing parts supplied by reference TRBV25-1 and TRBJ1-1, is EADIYQTPRYLVIGTGKKITLECSQTMGHDKMYWYQQDPGMELHLIHYSYGVNSTEKGDLSSESTVSRIRTEHFPLTLESARPSHTSQYLCASSLGSFESEAFFGQGTRLTVV.

This clone occurred a few times. This chain connects TRBV11-1 to TRBJ1-2; 7 bases agree with TRBD1. The germline CDR1 and CDR2 sequences are SGHAT and FQDESV (reference sequence). V was clipped by 3 bases and J by 4 bases; unmatched bases: 2. CDR3 size: 13 residues. This CDR3 is CASSFDRAYGYTF. CDR3 DNA sequence: TGTGCCAGCAGCTTCGACAGGGCCTATGGCTACACCTTC. The full variable domain, with the rest looked up from reference TRBV11-1 and TRBJ1-2, is EAEVAQSPRYKITEKSQAVAFWCDPISGHATLYWYRQILGQGPELLVQFQDESVVDDSQLPKDRFSAERLKGVDSTLKIQPAELGDSAMYLCASSFDRAYGYTFGSGTRLTVV.

This chain joins TRBV13 and TRBJ1-1, with D perhaps TRBD1 (6 bases). The V gene lost 0 bases and the J gene lost 3 bases, with 17 bases spanning the gap. In germline, CDR1 is PRHDT, CDR2 FYEKMQ (reference sequence). The CDR3 spans 17 residues. The CDR3 loop is CASSLGAFGGGYTEAFF. The CDR3 DNA reads TGTGCCAGCAGCTTAGGGGCCTTCGGGGGCGGGTACACTGAAGCTTTCTTT.

The chain joins TRBV4-3 to TRBJ2-6; 7 nucleotides match TRBD2. The CDR3 runs to 16 residues. In germline, CDR1 is LGHNA, CDR2 YSLEER. V lost 5 bases and J lost 0; bases outside the gene matches: 4. In nucleotides, the CDR3 is TGCGCCAGCAGCTCGGGGGGACCCTCTGGGGCCAACGTCCTGACTTTC. Encoded protein: CASSSGGPSGANVLTF.